This entry describes one T cell receptor beta chain. Between the trimmed V and J ends, which lost 6 bases and 8 bases, there was a span of 8 bases. The CDR3 extends over 11 amino acids. An input of roughly 0.5 to 1 ug of RNA was subjected to reverse transcription using random hexamers. TCRdb analysed the immunoSEQ multiplex PCR reads with MiXCR anew, one entry per CDR3 protein. Of almost 450,000 distinct CDR3 sequences detected, 85% appear once; the ten largest clones hold about 0.12%. The data were taken from a study of CD8 T cells in Susac syndrome. The V gene is TRBV12-3 or TRBV12-4, the J gene TRBJ2-1, with D unclear. The specimen sequenced was CD8+ T cells from PBMCs. The sequence was collected from a human donor with multiple sclerosis. The CDR3 protein is CASRRIDEQFF. The CDR3 DNA reads as TGTGCCAGCAGAAGGATCGATGAGCAGTTCTTC.